This TCR beta chain was sequenced for a study of OX40 agonist ivuxolimab in advanced cancers. Comments on this clone: Its matching antigen is unknown.

The CDR3 spans 17 residues. Per germline, CDR1 ENHRY and CDR2 SYGVKD. Trimming cost V 3 bases and J 0 bases, with 18 bases left between them. This table comes from immunoSEQ multiplex PCR, and its TCRdb copy is limited to in-frame clones, with some not included. The data hold about 82,000 clones, with 85% to 90% observed a single time. Overall study findings and caveats: CD4+ and CD8+ blood T cells expanded clonally by week 6 at 0.1 to 3.0 mg/kg.

The source is an adult with an advanced solid tumor such as melanoma, head and neck, liver or kidney cancer. The sequencing used CD4+ or CD8+ T cells sorted from blood, collected in a trial of the OX40 agonist ivuxolimab. The chain uses TRBV10-3 and TRBJ2-7; tentatively, D is TRBD1 or TRBD2 (7 bases each). In nucleotides, the CDR3 is TGTGCCATCAGTGACCAGACAGGGAGGGTGGGCTCCTACGAGCAGTACTTC. Its translation: CAISDQTGRVGSYEQYF.